This TCR beta chain originates from a study of T-cell reconstitution after alpha-beta-depleted transplantation in children. After removal of 0 bases from V and 12 bases from J, the junction contained 5 bases not matched to a gene. Looked up from germline, CDR1 is DFQATT and CDR2 is SNEGSKA (reference sequence). The CDR3 runs 12 residues. This clonotype turned up a few times. The authors prepared the TCRbeta library with unique molecular identifiers. Each CDR3 protein gets one entry after TCRdb re-called the PCR reads with MiXCR. The sample holds fewer than 700,000 distinct CDR3 sequences, 20% to 25% seen once.

This sequence was found in a boy younger than two who had a stem cell transplant for acute myeloid leukemia, so the T cells may come from the graft donor. The chain couples TRBV20-1 to TRBJ2-1; 7 bases align to TRBD2. The source material was PBMCs, mostly from graft donor cells, sampled 360 days after TCRalphabeta/CD19-depleted stem cell transplant. The CDR3 nucleotides read TGCAGTGCTAGAGATCAGGGCGGGGGGCAGTTCTTC. Translation: CSARDQGGGQFF.